The 17 T cell receptor beta chains below all came from one sample that was sequenced in a study of blood T cell repertoires in COVID-19. Some clones are missing from TCRdb's copy, which holds only in-frame ones; the method was immunoSEQ multiplex PCR. The table shows 3,900 or so clones, with over 85% occurring only once. Source material: peripheral blood. These receptors came from a woman aged 65 to 85 with active COVID-19.

The V and J genes are TRBV14 and TRBJ2-7, with 8 bases aligning to TRBD1. This CDR3 is 15 amino acids long. The ends lost 4 bases at V and 5 bases at J; junction bases unmatched: 10. The germline V gene has CDR1 SGHDN and CDR2 FVKESK. The CDR3 region is CASSPTPGQAHEQYF. CDR3 nucleotides: TGTGCCAGCAGCCCAACTCCGGGACAGGCCCACGAGCAGTACTTC. Together with reference TRBV14 and TRBJ2-7, the CDR3 gives the full variable domain: EAGVTQFPSHSVIEKGQTVTLRCDPISGHDNLYWYRRVMGKEIKFLLHFVKESKQDESGMPNNRFLAERTGGTYSTLKVQPAELEDSGVYFCASSPTPGQAHEQYFGPGTRLTVT.

The chain carries TRBV6-5 and TRBJ2-1; the D is unclear. Per germline, CDR1 MNHEY and CDR2 SVGAGI. V lost 2 bases, J lost 9 bases, and 17 bases lay in between. The CDR3 covers 15 residues. The CDR3 DNA is TGTGCCAGCAGTTACCTAACTGGTGCTCCAATTGAGCAGTTCTTC. Translation gives CASSYLTGAPIEQFF.

This chain connects TRBV3-1 (or the pseudogene TRBV3-2) to TRBJ1-5; the D gene is possibly TRBD1 (5 bases). Germline lookup yields CDR1 LGHDT and CDR2 YNNKEL (reference sequence). V lost 4 bases to trimming and J lost 10 bases, with 17 bases between them. This CDR3 region has 14 residues. The CDR3 bases are TGTGCCAGCAGCCGTCGGGACTCGGTAGGTCCCCAGCATTTT. Its translation: CASSRRDSVGPQHF.

This chain uses TRBV6-5 with TRBJ1-4, with D tentatively TRBD1 (5 bases). Deletions cut 6 bases from V and 14 bases from J, with 13 bases between. This CDR3 contains 11 residues. The V gene's germline CDR1 is MNHEY and CDR2 SVGAGI. This CDR3 is CASSDGGVLFF. The CDR3 DNA follows: TGTGCCAGCAGCGACGGGGGGGTTCTGTTTTTT.

This sequence joins TRBV19 and TRBJ2-3; TRBD1 matches at 8 bases. The CDR3 runs to 14 residues. V gave up 3 bases and J gave up 6 bases; unmatched junction bases: 5. The V gene's germline CDR1 is LNHDA and CDR2 SQIVND (reference sequence). CDR3 in DNA: TGTGCCAGTAGTATCGGACAGGGCGCCGATACGCAGTATTTT. Translation: CASSIGQGADTQYF.

The rearrangement links TRBV2 to TRBJ2-7; possible D gene TRBD1, 6 bases. The CDR3 loop spans 13 amino acids. Germline-derived CDR1 and CDR2 are SNHLY and FYNNEI. V was cut by 5 bases and J by 6 bases, with 14 bases left in between. This CDR3 reads CASSNVGAGEQYF. The CDR3 DNA follows: TGTGCCAGCAGTAATGTGGGGGCAGGCGAGCAGTACTTC.

This sequence joins TRBV20-1 and TRBJ2-7; TRBD2 aligns across 15 bases. The length of the CDR3 is 14 residues. Trimming removed 3 bases from V and 5 bases from J; junction bases left unmatched: 2. Germline CDR1 DFQATT, CDR2 SNEGSKA (reference sequence). CDR3 sequence: CSASRTSGGDEQYF. The CDR3 coding sequence is TGCAGTGCTAGTCGGACTAGCGGGGGGGACGAGCAGTACTTC.

The chain has TRBV19 and TRBJ1-6, with D perhaps matching TRBD1 (6 bases). CDR3 length equals 15 residues. Trimming shortened V by 7 bases and J by 8 bases, and 18 bases separated the two germline ends. Germline assignment: CDR1 LNHDA and CDR2 SQIVND (reference sequence). CDR3 protein: CASTRLDRMDSPLHF. The CDR3 DNA is TGTGCCAGTACTCGTTTAGACAGGATGGATTCACCCCTCCACTTT.

The chain is built from TRBV7-9 and TRBJ1-1; no clear D gene. Germline CDR1 SEHNR, CDR2 FQNEAQ (reference sequence). This CDR3 contains 16 residues. The V and J ends lost 5 bases and 0 bases respectively, with 16 bases between them. The CDR3 DNA sequence: TGTGCCAGCAGCCCAACGCCGGGGAACATGAACACTGAAGCTTTCTTT. Its translation is CASSPTPGNMNTEAFF.

The V gene is TRBV7-9, the J gene TRBJ2-7; a weak D match, TRBD1 (5 bases). V was clipped by 3 bases and J by 3 bases, with 15 bases between them. The CDR3 has 15 amino acids. CDR1 is SEHNR and CDR2 is FQNEAQ in the germline V gene (reference sequence). CDR3 protein: CASSFSRTPDYEQYF. DNA for the CDR3: TGTGCCAGCAGCTTTAGTCGGACACCCGACTACGAGCAGTACTTC.

The chain couples TRBV25-1 to TRBJ1-1, with D possibly being TRBD1 (5 bases). The V gene lost 7 bases and the J gene lost 12 bases, with 15 bases spanning the gap. Per germline, CDR1 MGHDK and CDR2 SYGVNS. The CDR3 has 11 amino acids. The CDR3 sequence: CASISGRVTFF. In DNA form, the CDR3 reads TGTGCCAGCATCTCCGGCAGGGTGACTTTCTTT.

The V call is TRBV7-9, the J call TRBJ2-1; 10 nucleotides match TRBD2. The V and J ends lost 4 bases and 10 bases, in that order; junction bases with no gene match: 10. CDR1 and CDR2 (germline): SEHNR, FQNEAQ (reference sequence). The CDR3 length is 15 residues. The CDR3 protein is CASSSSSSGGWEQFF. CDR3 bases: TGTGCCAGCAGCTCATCTTCTAGCGGGGGCTGGGAGCAGTTCTTC.

The genes are TRBV13 and TRBJ1-2, with 7 bases identical to TRBD1. The germline V gene encodes CDR1 PRHDT and CDR2 FYEKMQ (reference sequence). Trimming removed 6 bases from V and 2 bases from J; junction bases left unmatched: 3. There are 13 residues in the CDR3. Written as DNA, the CDR3 is TGTGCCAGCAGAGAACAGGGGAACTATGGCTACACCTTC. Its protein product is CASREQGNYGYTF.

V gene TRBV9 combines with J gene TRBJ1-3, with 7 bases matching TRBD1. The CDR3 consists of 15 residues. After removal of 4 bases from V and 4 bases from J, the junction contained 8 bases not matched to a gene. The germline V gene has CDR1 SGDLS and CDR2 YYNGEE. CDR3 DNA sequence: TGTGCCAGCAGCCCTCGGGACAGCACCGGAAACACCATATATTTT. Translation: CASSPRDSTGNTIYF.

This chain connects TRBV12-5 to TRBJ2-1; 8 bases line up with TRBD2. With V trimmed by 7 bases and J by 2 bases, 13 bases remained unmatched. CDR1 and CDR2 (germline): LGHNT, FRNRAP. CDR3 length: 17 amino acids. The CDR3 spells CASASPFPGGAYNEQFF. The CDR3 coding sequence is TGTGCTAGTGCCTCTCCTTTTCCGGGGGGGGCCTACAATGAGCAGTTCTTC.

The rearrangement joins TRBV5-1 to TRBJ2-5, with D tentatively TRBD1 (5 bases). Deletions cut 3 bases from V and 2 bases from J, with 11 bases between. Germline assignment: CDR1 SGHRS and CDR2 YFSETQ. The length of the CDR3 is 14 residues. CDR3 bases: TGCGCCAGCAGCTCGAATGGACAACAAGAGACCCAGTACTTC. Amino acid sequence: CASSSNGQQETQYF.

The chain has TRBV21-1 and TRBJ1-2. TRBV21-1 is a pseudogene locus. The CDR3 runs to 15 residues. CDR3 sequence (DNA): TGTGCCAGCAGCAAAGCGCTAATATCATCGTATGGCTACACCTTC. Translating it yields CASSKALISSYGYTF.